This record concerns one T cell receptor (beta chain) sequence. Its antigen is undetermined. The data derive from a study of cytomegalovirus exposure and HLA in healthy donors. CDR3 length: 15 residues. Germline V gene lookup returns CDR1 SEHNR and CDR2 FQNEAQ (reference sequence). The ends lost 5 bases at V and 2 bases at J; junction bases unmatched: 7. Study-wide points: Across donors, sequencing depth was assumed by presence/absence analyses to be roughly uniform. Among the sequence variants, a highly shared cluster was likely an artifact of sequencing. Fewer N-insertions than the roughly 670-donor mean were reportedly shown by an Asian-associated ancestry cluster in a later analysis.

The PCR had 60 Vbeta and 13 Jbeta primers. The table came from immunoSEQ multiplex PCR; TCRdb's copy has only in-frame clones and leaves some out. The sample records about 110,000 clones, 69% being singletons. The sequence derives from a woman in her 70s in good health and CMV-seropositive. The specimen sequenced was PBMCs. V is TRBV7-9 and J is TRBJ2-7, with TRBD1 matching 9 bases. CDR3 residues: CASSPRDRETYEQYF. In nucleotides, the CDR3 is TGTGCCAGCAGCCCCCGGGACAGGGAAACCTACGAGCAGTACTTC.